The TCR beta chain described here comes from a study of T cells in localized non-small cell lung cancer. Broader study findings: Clonality of T cells reached its maximum in uninvolved adjacent lung, surpassing tumor.

Produced via immunoSEQ multiplex PCR; TCRdb's table is partial and in-frame only. The table shows fewer than 3,000 clones, with approximately 26% occurring only once. With respect to this clone: No antigen is known for it.

J was trimmed by 10 bases and V by 5 bases; bases with no gene match: 20. Germline CDR1 SGDLS, CDR2 YYNGEE. This CDR3 comprises 17 residues. The sequence derives from a man aged 35-69 years with stage I lung adenocarcinoma. V gene TRBV9 combines with J gene TRBJ1-4; 7 bases fit TRBD1. The source was normal lung tissue next to the tumor, collected before any cancer treatment. The CDR3 reads CASSPGQADWQGVKLFF. The CDR3 DNA follows: TGTGCCAGCAGTCCCGGACAGGCGGACTGGCAAGGGGTAAAACTGTTTTTT.